This TCR beta chain was observed in a study of early T cells in non-severe SARS-CoV-2 infection. Each CDR3 protein is one row after TCRdb ran MiXCR on the 5' RACE reads. The repertoire holds tens of thousands of distinct CDR3 sequences, with just under 15% as singletons. Trimming removed 5 bases from V and 8 bases from J; junction bases left unmatched: 22. Germline-derived CDR1 and CDR2 are MDHEN and SYDVKM. The CDR3 extends over 19 amino acids. This clonotype was seen more than once but under ten times. Its specificity is not known. Findings and caveats of the study: Reliance on VDJdb matching favored anti-spike CD8 responses; private and CD4 specificities were missed.

This sequence was found in an adult who was a healthcare worker with PCR-confirmed SARS-CoV-2 infection or an uninfected control (not recorded which). The V gene is TRBV28, the J gene TRBJ2-1, with 9 bases lining up with TRBD2. Sequenced input: whole blood. This CDR3 reads CASSPLDRASGEVTDEQFF. The CDR3 DNA follows: TGTGCCAGCAGTCCGCTTGACCGGGCTAGCGGGGAGGTGACGGATGAGCAGTTCTTC.